Each of the 3 T cell receptor beta chains below was sequenced from the same sample in a study of graft-versus-host responses after intestinal transplantation. The protocol was immunoSEQ multiplex PCR, while the TCRdb copy is restricted to in-frame clones and leaves out a portion. This sample has almost 70,000 clones, with about nine tenths found just once. The specimen comprised bone marrow, sampled approximately 700 days after intestinal transplantation. The receptor source for this set is a human patient who received an intestinal transplant, so some T cells may come from the graft donor.

This clone was detected a few times. V is TRBV12-2 and J is TRBJ2-4; TRBD1 reflects the table's D call only, with no check against the DNA. TRBV12-2 is flagged as a pseudogene. This CDR3 comprises 16 residues. CDR3 region: CASRLAGQLAKNIQYF. The CDR3 DNA reads TGTGCAAGTCGCTTAGCGGGACAGCTAGCCAAAAACATTCAGTACTTC.

The genes are TRBV6-6 and TRBJ1-6; D is unclear. The CDR3 is 15 residues long. With 5 bases removed from V and 4 bases from J, the gap between germline ends came to 12 bases. CDR1 is MNHNY, CDR2 SVGAGI, per germline (reference sequence). DNA for the CDR3: TGTGCCAGCAGTCCGGACGTAGTTTATAATTCACCCCTCCACTTT. Protein sequence: CASSPDVVYNSPLHF.

V gene TRBV11-2 combines with J gene TRBJ2-1, with 7 bases aligning to TRBD1. Trimming removed 5 bases from V and 7 bases from J; junction bases left unmatched: 11. CDR1 is SGHAT, CDR2 FQNNGV, per germline. The CDR3 runs to 15 residues. CDR3 DNA sequence: TGTGCCAGCAGCCGTACTACAGGGGATGGGAATGAGCAGTTCTTC. Translated, it gives CASSRTTGDGNEQFF.